Listed here are 17 T cell receptor beta chains from one sample, sequenced in a study of Graves' ophthalmopathy and Graves' hyperthyroidism. The authors amplified TCR beta CDR3 regions, and they did so from RNA transcripts for repertoire sequencing. HTBI-primed RT-PCR formed the first round, and a multiplex PCR formed the second. TCRdb recomputed calls from the multiplex PCR reads with MiXCR, one row per CDR3 protein. The sample comprises 1 million to 1.3 million distinct CDR3 sequences, 35% to 40% of which are singletons, and around 10% rests with the top ten. The sequenced sample consisted of peripheral blood or thyroid tissue (not recorded which). These receptors were taken from an adult man with Graves' hyperthyroidism.

This clonotype occurred a few times. The V call is TRBV5-4, the J call TRBJ2-5; the match to TRBD1 covers 7 bases. The CDR3 contains 14 residues. Germline V CDR1 and CDR2: SGHNT, YYREEE (reference sequence). Losses at the gene ends were 4 bases for V and 3 bases for J; bases not matched to a gene: 6. The CDR3 here is CASSQPGGKETQYF. DNA of the CDR3: TGTGCCAGCAGCCAACCAGGGGGTAAAGAGACCCAGTACTTC.

In DNA form, the CDR3 reads TGTGCCAGCAGTTACACCGGGACAGGGGTTCAGCCCCAGCATTTT. As protein: CASSYTGTGVQPQHF. V and J are TRBV6-6 and TRBJ1-5, with 10 bases matching TRBD1. CDR1 is MNHNY and CDR2 is SVGAGI in the germline V gene (reference sequence). CDR3 length: 15 amino acids. The J segment lost 6 bases and the V segment lost 2 bases, leaving 4 bases of the junction unmatched.

V gene TRBV20-1 combines with J gene TRBJ2-2; TRBD2 aligns across 7 bases. V lost 0 bases to trimming and J lost 7 bases; unmatched junction nucleotides: 2. Germline assignment: CDR1 DFQATT and CDR2 SNEGSKA (reference sequence). This CDR3 spans 13 amino acids. CDR3 protein: CSARDGRVGELFF. The CDR3 nucleotides read TGCAGTGCTAGAGATGGGAGGGTCGGGGAGCTGTTTTTT.

This clonotype appeared many times. This chain connects TRBV24-1 to TRBJ1-1, with D possibly TRBD1 on 6 matching bases. There are 15 residues in the CDR3. Germline V gene sequence: CDR1 KGHDR, CDR2 SFDVKD. The ends were cut back, 3 bases at V and 3 bases at J, with 13 bases in the middle. CDR3 coding DNA: TGTGCCACCAGTGATGAACAGGGAGGCGACACTGAAGCTTTCTTT. Its protein product is CATSDEQGGDTEAFF.

This clonotype was detected ten times or more. The chain combines TRBV20-1 with TRBJ2-7, with 7 bases fitting TRBD2. Germline CDR1 is DFQATT and CDR2 is SNEGSKA (reference sequence). Trimming took 4 bases from V and 3 from J; bases not matched to a gene: 12. This CDR3 spans 15 amino acids. In DNA, the CDR3 is TGCAGTGCTATCCCCCCTAGCGGCGTCAGCTACGAGCAGTACTTC. Its translation is CSAIPPSGVSYEQYF.

The rearrangement links TRBV20-1 to TRBJ1-2; D gene unclear. The CDR3 length is 12 residues. Looked up from germline, CDR1 is DFQATT and CDR2 is SNEGSKA (reference sequence). V lost 0 bases to trimming and J lost 6 bases, with 8 bases between them. CDR3 bases: TGCAGTGCTAGAGATTTCGGGAATGGCTACACCTTC. Protein product: CSARDFGNGYTF.

The chain combines TRBV2 with TRBJ1-5, with D possibly TRBD1 on 5 matching bases. The CDR3 runs to 14 residues. Trimming stripped 7 bases from V and 6 bases from J, with 16 bases between. CDR1 is SNHLY, CDR2 FYNNEI, per germline. DNA of the CDR3: TGTGCCAGCAAGGAGCGGGGGACGGTTCAGCCCCAGCATTTT. Residues: CASKERGTVQPQHF.

This clonotype has at least ten counts. The genes are TRBV5-1 and TRBJ1-2, with 7 nucleotides matching TRBD1. CDR3 length equals 14 residues. Trimming cost V 4 bases and J 5 bases; bases outside gene matches: 8. Germline lookup yields CDR1 SGHRS and CDR2 YFSETQ. As DNA, the CDR3 is TGCGCCAGCAGCCAAGACAGGGCTGGGTATGGCTACACCTTC. Translating it yields CASSQDRAGYGYTF.

This clonotype came up a few times. The rearrangement joins TRBV30 to TRBJ1-1; 9 nucleotides match TRBD1. The germline V gene encodes CDR1 GTSNPN and CDR2 SVGIG (reference sequence). This CDR3 has 13 amino acids. Trimming cost V 5 bases and J 4 bases; bases outside gene matches: 5. In DNA, the CDR3 is TGTGCCTGGGGACAGGGGAGGATCACTGAAGCTTTCTTT. Translation gives CAWGQGRITEAFF.

V gene TRBV2 combines with J gene TRBJ2-5; the match to TRBD1 covers 9 bases. The V and J ends lost 5 bases and 5 bases, in that order; junction bases with no gene match: 6. The CDR3 is 14 residues long. Germline loops: CDR1 SNHLY, CDR2 FYNNEI. The CDR3 is CASSWDRVTETQYF. CDR3 in DNA: TGTGCCAGCAGTTGGGACAGGGTAACGGAGACCCAGTACTTC.

The rearrangement links TRBV7-8 to TRBJ2-7, with unresolved D. Germline CDR1 reads SGHVS; CDR2 reads FQNEAQ. Trimming pared 2 bases from V and 0 bases from J, leaving 11 bases between. This CDR3 is built from 15 residues. CDR3 sequence (DNA): TGTGCCAGCAGCTTATTCAGTCTCAGCTCCTACGAGCAGTACTTC. This sequence encodes CASSLFSLSSYEQYF.

The chain joins TRBV5-1 to TRBJ2-7; no firm D call. The CDR3 sequence is 14 residues long. From germline, CDR1 is SGHRS and CDR2 YFSETQ. V shed 0 bases and J shed 5 bases, with 12 bases lying between them. The CDR3 nucleotides read TGCGCCAGCAGCTTGGATACCTTTTTAAACGAGCAGTACTTC. Translated: CASSLDTFLNEQYF.

In its sample, this clonotype was seen many times. The J gene is TRBJ1-3, the V gene TRBV5-1; tentative D call: TRBD1 (6 bases). Trimming removed 4 bases at V and 2 bases at J, with 13 bases between. Germline-derived CDR1 and CDR2 are SGHRS and YFSETQ. CDR3 length: 15 amino acids. CDR3 loop: CASSPEGHTGNTIYF. The CDR3 DNA sequence: TGCGCCAGCAGCCCGGAGGGACATACTGGAAACACCATATATTTT. The complete variable domain, with remaining parts taken from reference TRBV5-1 and TRBJ1-3, reads KAGVTQTPRYLIKTRGQQVTLSCSPISGHRSVSWYQQTPGQGLQFLFEYFSETQRNKGNFPGRFSGRQFSNSRSEMNVSTLELGDSALYLCASSPEGHTGNTIYFGEGSWLTVV.

The gene calls are TRBV12-3 or TRBV12-4 and TRBJ1-2, with TRBD1 identical over 9 bases. Germline trimming cut 5 bases from V and 4 bases from J; bases unmatched to any gene: 8. The CDR3 contains 15 residues. Here the CDR3 DNA reads TGTGCCAGCAGTGAACCCGGGACAGGGCGCTATGGCTACACCTTC. Its translation is CASSEPGTGRYGYTF.

This clonotype was counted between two and nine times. This rearrangement joins TRBV9 to TRBJ1-5, with TRBD1 matching 10 bases. V was pared by 5 bases and J by 0 bases, with 2 bases of the junction left unmatched. The germline V gene has CDR1 SGDLS and CDR2 YYNGEE. The CDR3 consists of 15 residues. The CDR3 DNA is TGTGCCAGCAGGGGACAGGGGTATAGCAATCAGCCCCAGCATTTT. It encodes CASRGQGYSNQPQHF. Using reference TRBV9 and TRBJ1-5 for the parts outside the CDR3, the full variable domain is DSGVTQTPKHLITATGQRVTLRCSPRSGDLSVYWYQQSLDQGLQFLIQYYNGEERAKGNILERFSAQQFPDLHSELNLSSLELGDSALYFCASRGQGYSNQPQHFGDGTRLSIL.

This chain uses TRBV28 with TRBJ1-5; D is possibly TRBD1 (5 bases). Germline CDR1 is MDHEN and CDR2 is SYDVKM. Trimming took 5 bases from V and 15 from J, leaving 23 bases between them. The CDR3 sequence is 14 residues long. CDR3 nucleotides: TGTGCCAGCAGTCTCACTGGGCCCGGGGACGCCTGGCATTTT. Protein sequence: CASSLTGPGDAWHF.

This clonotype was counted a few times. The chain is built from TRBV12-3 or TRBV12-4 and TRBJ1-1; D remains unclear. The CDR3 covers 13 residues. V dropped 7 bases and J dropped 5 bases, with 14 bases sitting between them. The CDR3 reads CASTEGSTTEAFF. CDR3 coding DNA: TGTGCCAGCACCGAGGGTAGTACTACTGAAGCTTTCTTT.